This T cell receptor beta chain stems from a study of Graves' ophthalmopathy and Graves' hyperthyroidism. Study findings and constraints: Blood also held most thyroid clonotypes expanded above 0.001 frequency.

Clinical symptoms and serum thyroxine were used for diagnosis; TRAb, thyroid ultrasound and orbital computed tomography were also relied on. RNA transcripts provided the template for amplifying TCR beta CDR3 regions. First-round RT-PCR employed HTBI primers, with a second-round multiplex PCR after it. TCRdb passed the multiplex PCR reads through MiXCR, listing each CDR3 protein once. The sample shows about 210,000 distinct CDR3 sequences, over 25% of them seen only once. The CDR3 contains 11 residues. The V end lost 4 bases, the J end lost 5 bases, and 6 bases lay between the germline ends. From germline, CDR1 is SGHAT and CDR2 FQNNGV. On this clonotype: Its antigen is still unknown.

The chain links TRBV11-2 to TRBJ2-7; the D call may be TRBD1 or TRBD2 (5 bases each). Input material: peripheral blood. The clonotype comes from a man aged 45 to 65 with Graves' ophthalmopathy. This CDR3 is CASSSGHEQYF. In DNA, the CDR3 is TGTGCCAGCAGCTCGGGACACGAGCAGTACTTC. The whole variable domain, remainder taken from reference TRBV11-2 and TRBJ2-7, is EAGVAQSPRYKIIEKRQSVAFWCNPISGHATLYWYQQILGQGPKLLIQFQNNGVVDDSQLPKDRFSAERLKGVDSTLKIQPAKLEDSAVYLCASSSGHEQYFGPGTRLTVT.